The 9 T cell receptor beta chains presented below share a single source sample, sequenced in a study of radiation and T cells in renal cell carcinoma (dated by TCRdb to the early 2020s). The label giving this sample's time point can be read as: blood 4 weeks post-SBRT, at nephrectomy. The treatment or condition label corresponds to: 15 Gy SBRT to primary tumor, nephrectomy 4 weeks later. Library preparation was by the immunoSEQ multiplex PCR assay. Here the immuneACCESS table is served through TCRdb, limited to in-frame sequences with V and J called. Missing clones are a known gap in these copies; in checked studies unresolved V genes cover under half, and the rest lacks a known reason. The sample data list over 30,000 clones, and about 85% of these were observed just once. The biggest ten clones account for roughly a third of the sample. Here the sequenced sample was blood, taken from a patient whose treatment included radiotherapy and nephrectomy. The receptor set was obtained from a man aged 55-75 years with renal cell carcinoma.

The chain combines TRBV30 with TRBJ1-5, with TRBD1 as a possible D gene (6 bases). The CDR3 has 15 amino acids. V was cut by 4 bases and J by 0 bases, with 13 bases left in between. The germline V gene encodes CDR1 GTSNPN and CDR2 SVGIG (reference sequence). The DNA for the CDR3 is TGTGCCTGGACGGGGGGCGCGTCTAGCAATCAGCCCCAGCATTTT. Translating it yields CAWTGGASSNQPQHF. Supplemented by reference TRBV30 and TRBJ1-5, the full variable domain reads SQTIHQWPATLVQPVGSPLSLECTVEGTSNPNLYWYRQAAGRGLQLLFYSVGIGQISSEVPQNLSASRPQDRQFILSSKKLLLSDSGFYLCAWTGGASSNQPQHFGDGTRLSIL.

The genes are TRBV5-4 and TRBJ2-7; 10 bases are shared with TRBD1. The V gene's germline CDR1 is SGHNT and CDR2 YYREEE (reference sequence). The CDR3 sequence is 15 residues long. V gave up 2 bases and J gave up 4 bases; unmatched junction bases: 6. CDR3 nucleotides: TGTGCCAGCAGCTTAACGGGGGACAGGGGATACGAGCAGTACTTC. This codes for CASSLTGDRGYEQYF. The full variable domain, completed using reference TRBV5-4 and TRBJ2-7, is ETGVTQSPTHLIKTRGQQVTLRCSSQSGHNTVSWYQQALGQGPQFIFQYYREEENGRGNFPPRFSGLQFPNYSSELNVNALELDDSALYLCASSLTGDRGYEQYFGPGTRLTVT.

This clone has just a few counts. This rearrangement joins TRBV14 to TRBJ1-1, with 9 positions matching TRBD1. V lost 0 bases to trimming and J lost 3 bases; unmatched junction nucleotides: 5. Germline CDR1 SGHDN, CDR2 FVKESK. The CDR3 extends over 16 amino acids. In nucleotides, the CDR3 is TGTGCCAGCAGCCAAGAAATGGGGACAGGGTACACTGAAGCTTTCTTT. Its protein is CASSQEMGTGYTEAFF.

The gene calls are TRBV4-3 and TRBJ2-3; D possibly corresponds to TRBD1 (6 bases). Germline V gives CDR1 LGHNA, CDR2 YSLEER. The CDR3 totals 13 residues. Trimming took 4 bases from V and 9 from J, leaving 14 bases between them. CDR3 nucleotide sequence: TGCGCCAGCAGCCCGGAACCCCAGGGGACGCAGTATTTT. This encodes CASSPEPQGTQYF.

CDR3 in amino acids: CASSGSTGANEKLFF. CDR3 DNA sequence: TGTGCCAGCAGTGGAAGCACCGGAGCTAATGAAAAACTGTTTTTT. This chain uses TRBV6-1 with TRBJ1-4, with no clear D. With 4 bases removed from V and 3 bases from J, the gap between germline ends came to 12 bases. CDR3 size: 15 residues. Germline V gives CDR1 MNHNS, CDR2 SASEGT.

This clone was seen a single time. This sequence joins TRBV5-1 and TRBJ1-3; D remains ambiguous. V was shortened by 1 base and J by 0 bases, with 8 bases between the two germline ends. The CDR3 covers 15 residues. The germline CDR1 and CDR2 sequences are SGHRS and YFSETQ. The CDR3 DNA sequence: TGCGCCAGCAGCTTGTCATGGGTCTCTGGAAACACCATATATTTT. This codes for CASSLSWVSGNTIYF.

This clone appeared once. The CDR3 DNA reads as TGTGCCAGCAGTTCCCTCGGACAGGGGTGGGATGAAAAACTGTTTTTT. This codes for CASSSLGQGWDEKLFF. The chain is built from TRBV6-5 and TRBJ1-4; 9 positions agree with TRBD1. J lost 6 bases, V lost 4 bases, and 9 bases had no gene match. The CDR3 loop spans 16 amino acids. Germline-derived CDR1 and CDR2 are MNHEY and SVGAGI.

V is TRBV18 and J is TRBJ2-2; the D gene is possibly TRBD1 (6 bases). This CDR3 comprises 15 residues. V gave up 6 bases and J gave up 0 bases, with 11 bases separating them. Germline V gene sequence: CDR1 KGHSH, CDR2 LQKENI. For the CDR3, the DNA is TGTGCCAGCTCCCCAAGACAGGCGAACACCGGGGAGCTGTTTTTT. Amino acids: CASSPRQANTGELFF. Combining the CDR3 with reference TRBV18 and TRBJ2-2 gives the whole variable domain NAGVMQNPRHLVRRRGQEARLRCSPMKGHSHVYWYRQLPEEGLKFMVYLQKENIIDESGMPKERFSAEFPKEGPSILRIQQVVRGDSAAYFCASSPRQANTGELFFGEGSRLTVL.

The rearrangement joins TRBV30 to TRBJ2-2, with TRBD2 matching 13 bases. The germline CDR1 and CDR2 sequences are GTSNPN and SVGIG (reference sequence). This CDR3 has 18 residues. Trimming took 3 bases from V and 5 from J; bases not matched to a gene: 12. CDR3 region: CAWRKLGRTSGSTGELFF. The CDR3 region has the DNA TGTGCCTGGAGGAAACTTGGTCGGACTAGCGGGAGTACCGGGGAGCTGTTTTTT.